One and the same sample provided the 4 T cell receptor beta chains below, sequenced in a study of T cell repertoires and HLA-DP antigens. Their antigens remain unidentified. Profiled with immunoSEQ multiplex PCR; TCRdb holds only in-frame clones, not every one. Here the sample spans around 90,000 clones, about 89% being singletons. The sequenced material came from CD4+ T cells from PBMCs. All receptors come from a middle-aged man in good health and CMV-seronegative.

The chain links TRBV27 to TRBJ2-2; weak D call: TRBD2 (6 bases). V was trimmed by 5 bases and J by 6 bases, leaving 22 bases between them. The CDR3 runs to 17 residues. The germline V gene encodes CDR1 MNHEY and CDR2 SMNVEV (reference sequence). Here the CDR3 reads CASSPHRTGVGAGELFF. CDR3 nucleotides: TGTGCCAGCAGTCCCCACCGGACGGGGGTCGGCGCCGGGGAGCTGTTTTTT.

The chain employs TRBV2 and TRBJ1-2, with D hard to call. The CDR3 has 14 residues. Trimming removed 7 bases at V and 4 bases at J, with 16 bases between. Per the germline V gene, CDR1 is SNHLY and CDR2 is FYNNEI. The CDR3 region is CASTRGVSGYGYTF. CDR3 in DNA: TGTGCCAGCACCCGCGGGGTCTCCGGCTATGGCTACACCTTC.

The chain recombines TRBV2 with TRBJ1-1; no clear D gene. This CDR3 comprises 15 residues. CDR1 is SNHLY, CDR2 FYNNEI, per germline. Trimming took off 0 bases at V and 4 bases at J, with 12 bases between the two ends. CDR3 sequence (DNA): TGTGCCAGCAGTGAAGCGCTTACCAGCCTCACTGAAGCTTTCTTT. Its protein product is CASSEALTSLTEAFF. The variable domain in full, with the rest retrieved from reference TRBV2 and TRBJ1-1, is EPEVTQTPSHQVTQMGQEVILRCVPISNHLYFYWYRQILGQKVEFLVSFYNNEISEKSEIFDDQFSVERPDGSNFTLKIRSTKLEDSAMYFCASSEALTSLTEAFFGQGTRLTVV.

The CDR3 spells CAWSGAAGGRTDTQYF. Written as DNA, the CDR3 is TGTGCCTGGAGTGGAGCGGCGGGGGGGCGTACAGATACGCAGTATTTT. V usage is TRBV30 and J usage is TRBJ2-3; 9 nucleotides align to TRBD2. Germline CDR1 reads GTSNPN; CDR2 reads SVGIG (reference sequence). V was clipped by 1 base and J by 3 bases; unmatched bases: 8. This CDR3 region has 16 residues.